The 4 T cell receptor beta chains below were found in one sample sequenced in a study of T cells in Graves' hyperthyroidism and ophthalmopathy. TCR beta CDR3 sequences were amplified from RNA transcripts. In the first-round RT-PCR of the TCR CDR3, the HTBI primer set was used. Using its own MiXCR run on the multiplex PCR reads, TCRdb lists one record per CDR3 protein. The sample includes 500,000 to 800,000 distinct CDR3 sequences, over 40% of them seen just once. Sequenced input: peripheral blood or thyroid tissue (not recorded which). These receptors all come from an adult man with Graves' disease, either hyperthyroidism or ophthalmopathy (not recorded which).

The V gene is TRBV9, the J gene TRBJ2-5, with D perhaps matching TRBD2 (5 bases). The CDR3 consists of 13 residues. Germline assignment: CDR1 SGDLS and CDR2 YYNGEE. The V and J ends lost 4 bases and 7 bases respectively, with 14 bases between them. The CDR3 nucleotides read TGTGCCAGCAGCCGAGACACGGGGAGGACCCAGTACTTC. Translated, it gives CASSRDTGRTQYF.

J is TRBJ2-3 and V is TRBV10-3; the D gene is possibly TRBD2 (6 bases). V lost 10 bases and J lost 8, with 25 bases in between. CDR1 is ENHRY and CDR2 is SYGVKD in the germline V gene. There are 15 residues in the CDR3. CDR3 residues: CASSVRGTQYSTQYF. CDR3 nucleotide sequence: TGTGCCAGCAGCGTCCGCGGGACCCAATATAGTACGCAGTATTTT.

In its sample, this clonotype was seen a few times. The chain carries TRBV7-2 and TRBJ2-7; D unclear. Trimming shortened V by 5 bases and J by 4 bases, and 15 bases separated the two germline ends. Per germline, CDR1 SGHTA and CDR2 FQGNSA. CDR3 size: 14 residues. CDR3 bases: TGTGCCAGCAGCCCCCTCCCGGTCCAATACGAGCAGTACTTC. Translation: CASSPLPVQYEQYF.

This clonotype was recorded at least ten times. The rearrangement links TRBV7-8 to TRBJ1-3; no definite D call. Per the germline V gene, CDR1 is SGHVS and CDR2 is FQNEAQ. V gave up 2 bases and J gave up 0 bases, with 11 bases separating them. The CDR3 consists of 16 residues. DNA of the CDR3: TGTGCCAGCAGCTTACGGGAGATATACTCTGGAAACACCATATATTTT. This codes for CASSLREIYSGNTIYF.